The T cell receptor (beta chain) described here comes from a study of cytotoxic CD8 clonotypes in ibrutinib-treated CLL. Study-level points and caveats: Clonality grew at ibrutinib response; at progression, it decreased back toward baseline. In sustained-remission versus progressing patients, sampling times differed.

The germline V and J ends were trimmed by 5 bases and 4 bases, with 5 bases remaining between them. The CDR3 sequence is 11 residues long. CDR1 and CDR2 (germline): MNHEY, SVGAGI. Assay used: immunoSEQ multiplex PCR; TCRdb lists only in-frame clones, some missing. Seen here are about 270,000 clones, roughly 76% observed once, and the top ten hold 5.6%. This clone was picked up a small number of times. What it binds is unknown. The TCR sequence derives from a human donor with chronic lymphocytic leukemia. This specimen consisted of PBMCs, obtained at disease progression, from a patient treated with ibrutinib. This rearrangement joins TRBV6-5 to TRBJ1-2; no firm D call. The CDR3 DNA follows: TGTGCCAGCAGTGACATCTATGGCTACACCTTC. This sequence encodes CASSDIYGYTF.